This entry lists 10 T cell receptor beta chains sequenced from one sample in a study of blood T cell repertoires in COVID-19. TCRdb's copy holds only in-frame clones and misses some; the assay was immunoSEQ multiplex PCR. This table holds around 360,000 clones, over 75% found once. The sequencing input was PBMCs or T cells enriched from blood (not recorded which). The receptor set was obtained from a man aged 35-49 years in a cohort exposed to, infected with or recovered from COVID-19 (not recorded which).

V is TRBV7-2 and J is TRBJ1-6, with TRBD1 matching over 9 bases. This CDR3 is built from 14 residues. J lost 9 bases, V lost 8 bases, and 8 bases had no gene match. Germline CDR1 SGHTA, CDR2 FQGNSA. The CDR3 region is CASGTRQGVSPLHF. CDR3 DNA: TGTGCCAGCGGAACTAGACAGGGGGTTTCACCCCTCCACTTT.

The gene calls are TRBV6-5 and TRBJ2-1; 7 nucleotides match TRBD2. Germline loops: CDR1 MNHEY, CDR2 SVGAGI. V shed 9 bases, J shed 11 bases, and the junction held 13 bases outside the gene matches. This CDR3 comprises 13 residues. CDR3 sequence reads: CASRNAGVLKQFF. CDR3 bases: TGTGCCAGTCGTAATGCGGGGGTTCTTAAGCAGTTCTTC.

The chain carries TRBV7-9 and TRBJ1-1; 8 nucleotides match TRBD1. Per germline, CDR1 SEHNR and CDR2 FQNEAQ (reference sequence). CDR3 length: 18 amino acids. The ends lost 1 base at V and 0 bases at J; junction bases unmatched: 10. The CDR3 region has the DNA TGTGCCAGCAGCTTAGTGGTTCGACAGGGGTTCATGAACACTGAAGCTTTCTTT. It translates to CASSLVVRQGFMNTEAFF.

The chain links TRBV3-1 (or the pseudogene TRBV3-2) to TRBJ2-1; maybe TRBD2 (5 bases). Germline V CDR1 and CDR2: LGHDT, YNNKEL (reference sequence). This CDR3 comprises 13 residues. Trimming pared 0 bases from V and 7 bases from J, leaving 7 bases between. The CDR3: CASSQEGANEQFF. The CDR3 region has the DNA TGTGCCAGCAGCCAAGAGGGAGCGAATGAGCAGTTCTTC.

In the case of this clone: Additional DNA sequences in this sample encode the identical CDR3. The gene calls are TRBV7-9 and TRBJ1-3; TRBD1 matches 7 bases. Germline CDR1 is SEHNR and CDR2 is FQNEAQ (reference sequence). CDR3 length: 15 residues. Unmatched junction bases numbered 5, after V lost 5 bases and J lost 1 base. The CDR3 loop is CASSRTGDSGNTIYF. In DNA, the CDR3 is TGTGCCAGCAGCAGAACAGGGGATTCTGGAAACACCATATATTTT. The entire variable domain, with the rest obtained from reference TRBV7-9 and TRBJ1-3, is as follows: DTGVSQNPRHKITKRGQNVTFRCDPISEHNRLYWYRQTLGQGPEFLTYFQNEAQLEKSRLLSDRFSAERPKGSFSTLEIQRTEQGDSAMYLCASSRTGDSGNTIYFGEGSWLTVV.

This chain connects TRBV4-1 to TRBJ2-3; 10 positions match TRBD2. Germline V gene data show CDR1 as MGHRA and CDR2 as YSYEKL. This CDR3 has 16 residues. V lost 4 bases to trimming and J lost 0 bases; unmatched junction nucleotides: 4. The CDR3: CASSLTSGTSTDTQYF. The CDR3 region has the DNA TGCGCCAGCAGCCTCACTAGCGGGACTAGCACAGATACGCAGTATTTT.

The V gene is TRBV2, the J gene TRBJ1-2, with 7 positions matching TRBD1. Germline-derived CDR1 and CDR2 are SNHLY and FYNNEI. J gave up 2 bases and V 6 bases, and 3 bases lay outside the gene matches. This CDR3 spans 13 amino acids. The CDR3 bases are TGTGCCAGCAGCGAGGGACAGAACTATGGCTACACCTTC. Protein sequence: CASSEGQNYGYTF.

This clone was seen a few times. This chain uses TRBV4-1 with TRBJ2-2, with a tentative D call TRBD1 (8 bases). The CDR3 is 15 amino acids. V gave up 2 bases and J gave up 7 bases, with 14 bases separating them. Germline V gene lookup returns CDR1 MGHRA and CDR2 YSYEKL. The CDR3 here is CASSQQTGGDGELFF. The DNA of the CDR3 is TGCGCCAGCAGCCAACAAACAGGGGGGGACGGGGAGCTGTTTTTT.

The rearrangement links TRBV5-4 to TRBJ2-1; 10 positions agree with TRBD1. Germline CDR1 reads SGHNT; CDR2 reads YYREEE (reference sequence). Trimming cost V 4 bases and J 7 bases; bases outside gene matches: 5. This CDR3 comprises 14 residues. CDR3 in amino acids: CASSPRTGGNEQFF. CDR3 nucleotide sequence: TGTGCCAGCAGCCCCCGGACAGGGGGTAATGAGCAGTTCTTC.

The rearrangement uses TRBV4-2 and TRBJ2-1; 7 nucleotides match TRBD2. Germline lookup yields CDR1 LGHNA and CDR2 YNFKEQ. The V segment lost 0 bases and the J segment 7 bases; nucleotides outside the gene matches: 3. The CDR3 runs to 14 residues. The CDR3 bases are TGTGCCAGCAGCCAAGATGGGACTATAAATGAGCAGTTCTTC. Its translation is CASSQDGTINEQFF.